The entry below describes one T cell receptor (beta chain). The record originates from a study of monozygotic twins with inflammatory bowel disease. Using the 5' RACE reads, TCRdb records one entry per CDR3 protein without DNA. This sample carries about 420,000 distinct CDR3 sequences, with 2.4% going to the ten biggest clones. This CDR3 contains 16 residues. Germline V gene sequence: CDR1 SGHTS, CDR2 YDEGEE. Material: blood. The TCR sequence derives from a human donor with ulcerative colitis or Crohn's disease, or a healthy co-twin of an affected twin (not recorded which). The rearrangement uses TRBV5-8 and TRBJ2-3; TCRdb's assignment of TRBD2 cannot be checked, as there is no DNA. The chain's CDR3 is CASSIKGLAGTDTQYF.